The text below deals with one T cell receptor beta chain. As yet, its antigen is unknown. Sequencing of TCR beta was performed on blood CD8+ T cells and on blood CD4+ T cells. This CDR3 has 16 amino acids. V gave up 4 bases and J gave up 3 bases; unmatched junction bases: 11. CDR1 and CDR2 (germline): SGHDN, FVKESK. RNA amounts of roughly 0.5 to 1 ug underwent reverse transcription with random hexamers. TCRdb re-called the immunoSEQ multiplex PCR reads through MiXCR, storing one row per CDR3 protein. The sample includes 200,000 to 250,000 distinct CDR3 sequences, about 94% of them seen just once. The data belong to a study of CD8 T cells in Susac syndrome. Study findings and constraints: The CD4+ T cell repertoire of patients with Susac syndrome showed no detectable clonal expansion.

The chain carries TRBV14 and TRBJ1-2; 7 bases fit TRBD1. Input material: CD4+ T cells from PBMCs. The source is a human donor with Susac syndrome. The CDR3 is CASSPLGGQGDYGYTF. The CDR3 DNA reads TGTGCCAGCAGCCCGTTAGGAGGGCAGGGGGACTATGGCTACACCTTC. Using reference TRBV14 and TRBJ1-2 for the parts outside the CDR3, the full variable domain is EAGVTQFPSHSVIEKGQTVTLRCDPISGHDNLYWYRRVMGKEIKFLLHFVKESKQDESGMPNNRFLAERTGGTYSTLKVQPAELEDSGVYFCASSPLGGQGDYGYTFGSGTRLTVV.